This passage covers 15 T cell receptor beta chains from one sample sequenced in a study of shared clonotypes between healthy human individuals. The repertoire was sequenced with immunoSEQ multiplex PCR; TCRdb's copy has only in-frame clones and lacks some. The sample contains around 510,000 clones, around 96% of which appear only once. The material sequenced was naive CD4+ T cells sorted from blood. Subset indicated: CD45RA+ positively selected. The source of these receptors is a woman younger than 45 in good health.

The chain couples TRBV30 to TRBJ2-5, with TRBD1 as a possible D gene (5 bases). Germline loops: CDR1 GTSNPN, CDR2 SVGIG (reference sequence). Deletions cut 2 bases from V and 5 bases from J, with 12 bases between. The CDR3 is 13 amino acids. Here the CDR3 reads CAWSIRVTETQYF. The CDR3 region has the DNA TGTGCCTGGAGTATCAGGGTGACGGAGACCCAGTACTTC.

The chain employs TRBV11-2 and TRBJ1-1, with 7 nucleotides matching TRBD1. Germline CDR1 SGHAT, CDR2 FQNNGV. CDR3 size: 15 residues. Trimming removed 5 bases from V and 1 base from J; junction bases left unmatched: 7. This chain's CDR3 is CASSPRDRRNTEAFF. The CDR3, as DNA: TGTGCCAGCAGCCCCCGGGACAGAAGGAACACTGAAGCTTTCTTT.

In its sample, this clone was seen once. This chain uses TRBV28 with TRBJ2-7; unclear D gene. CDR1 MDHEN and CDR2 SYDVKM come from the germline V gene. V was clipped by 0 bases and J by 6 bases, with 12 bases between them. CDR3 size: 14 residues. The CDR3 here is CASSLWGPPLEQYF. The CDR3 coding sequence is TGTGCCAGCAGTTTATGGGGCCCTCCCCTCGAGCAGTACTTC.

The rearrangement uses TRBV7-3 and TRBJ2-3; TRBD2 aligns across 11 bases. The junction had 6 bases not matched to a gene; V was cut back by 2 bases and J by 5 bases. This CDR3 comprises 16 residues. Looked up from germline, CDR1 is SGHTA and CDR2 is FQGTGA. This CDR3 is CASSLGLAGGLDTQYF. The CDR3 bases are TGTGCCAGCAGCTTAGGCCTAGCGGGAGGATTAGATACGCAGTATTTT.

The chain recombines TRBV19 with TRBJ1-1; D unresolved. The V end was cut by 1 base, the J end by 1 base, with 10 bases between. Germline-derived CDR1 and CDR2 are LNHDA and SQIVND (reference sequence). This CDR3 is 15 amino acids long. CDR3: CASSIGPEWNTEAFF. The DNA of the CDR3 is TGTGCCAGTAGTATAGGTCCGGAGTGGAACACTGAAGCTTTCTTT.

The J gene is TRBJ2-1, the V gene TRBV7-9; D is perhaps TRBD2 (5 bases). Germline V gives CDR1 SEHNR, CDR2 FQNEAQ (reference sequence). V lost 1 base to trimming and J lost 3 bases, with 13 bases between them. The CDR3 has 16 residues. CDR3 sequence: CASSLGLAENYNEQFF. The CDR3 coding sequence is TGTGCCAGCAGCTTAGGGCTAGCCGAGAACTACAATGAGCAGTTCTTC. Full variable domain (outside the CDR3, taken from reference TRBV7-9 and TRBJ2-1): DTGVSQNPRHKITKRGQNVTFRCDPISEHNRLYWYRQTLGQGPEFLTYFQNEAQLEKSRLLSDRFSAERPKGSFSTLEIQRTEQGDSAMYLCASSLGLAENYNEQFFGPGTRLTVL.

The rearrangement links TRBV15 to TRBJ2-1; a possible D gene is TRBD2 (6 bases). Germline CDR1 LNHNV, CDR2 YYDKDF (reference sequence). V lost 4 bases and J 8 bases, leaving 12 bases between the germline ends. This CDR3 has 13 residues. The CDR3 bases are TGTGCCACCAGCACCTATACGGGGGATGAGCAGTTCTTC. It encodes CATSTYTGDEQFF.

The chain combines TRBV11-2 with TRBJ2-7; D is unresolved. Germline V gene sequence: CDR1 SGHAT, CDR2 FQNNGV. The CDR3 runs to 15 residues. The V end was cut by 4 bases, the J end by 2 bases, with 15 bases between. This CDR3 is CASSSTAFSPYEQYF. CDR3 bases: TGTGCCAGCAGCTCAACCGCTTTTAGTCCCTACGAGCAGTACTTC.

The CDR3: CASKAHYEQYF. For the CDR3, the DNA is TGTGCCAGCAAGGCGCACTACGAGCAGTACTTC. This chain uses TRBV6-1 with TRBJ2-5, with D hard to call. The DNA end is more similar to TRBJ2-7, so the J call may be wrong. The germline V gene has CDR1 MNHNS and CDR2 SASEGT. CDR3 length: 11 residues.

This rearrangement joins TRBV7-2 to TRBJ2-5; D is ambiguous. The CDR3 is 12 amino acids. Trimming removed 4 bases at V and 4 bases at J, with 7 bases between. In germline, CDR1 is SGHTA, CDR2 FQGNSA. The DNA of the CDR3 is TGTGCCAGCAGCTCCCAATTAGAGACCCAGTACTTC. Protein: CASSSQLETQYF.

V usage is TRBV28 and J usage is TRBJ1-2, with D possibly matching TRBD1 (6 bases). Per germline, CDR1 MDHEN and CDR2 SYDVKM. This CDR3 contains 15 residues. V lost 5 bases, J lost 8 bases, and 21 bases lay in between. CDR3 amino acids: CASSIPGRGLWGYTF. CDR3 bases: TGTGCCAGCAGTATACCGGGACGGGGGCTTTGGGGCTACACCTTC.

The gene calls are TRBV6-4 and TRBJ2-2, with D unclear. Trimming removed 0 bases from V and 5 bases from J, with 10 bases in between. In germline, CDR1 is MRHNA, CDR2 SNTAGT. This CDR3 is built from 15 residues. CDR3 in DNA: TGTGCCAGCAGTGACTCGCAACAGTTTACCGGGGAGCTGTTTTTT. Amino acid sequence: CASSDSQQFTGELFF.

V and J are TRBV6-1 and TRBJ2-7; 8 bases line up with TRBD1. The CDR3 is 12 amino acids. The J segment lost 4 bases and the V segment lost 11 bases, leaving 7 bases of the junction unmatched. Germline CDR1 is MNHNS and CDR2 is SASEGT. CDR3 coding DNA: TGTGCCGGTCGGACAGGGTTGTACGAGCAGTACTTC. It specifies CAGRTGLYEQYF.

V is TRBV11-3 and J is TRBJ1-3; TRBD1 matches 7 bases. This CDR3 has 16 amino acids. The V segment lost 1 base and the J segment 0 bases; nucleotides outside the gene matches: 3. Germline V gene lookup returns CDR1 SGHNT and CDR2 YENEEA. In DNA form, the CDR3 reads TGTGCCAGCAGCTTAGGGGGACAGTACTCTGGAAACACCATATATTTT. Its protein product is CASSLGGQYSGNTIYF.

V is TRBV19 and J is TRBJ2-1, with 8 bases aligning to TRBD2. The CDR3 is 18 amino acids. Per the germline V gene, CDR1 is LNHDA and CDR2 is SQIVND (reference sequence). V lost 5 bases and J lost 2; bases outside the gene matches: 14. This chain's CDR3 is CASSSRRGGGSTYNEQFF. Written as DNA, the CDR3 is TGTGCCAGTAGTTCCCGCCGGGGGGGCGGGAGCACCTACAATGAGCAGTTCTTC.